This T cell receptor beta chain was captured in a study of T cell repertoires in cytomegalovirus infection. Study-level background: Public TCR beta signatures were indicative of both CMV infection and a matching HLA type. Study findings and constraints: The ex vivo response was dominated by HLA-C-restricted CMV-specific TCR beta clonotypes.

MiXCR, run by TCRdb on the reads, gives a single entry per CDR3 protein. Of 200,000 or so distinct CDR3 sequences listed, 35% to 40% are singletons. Trimming shortened V by 5 bases and J by 4 bases, and 15 bases separated the two germline ends. CDR3 length: 15 residues. Germline values: CDR1 SEHNR, CDR2 FQNEAQ (reference sequence). Concerning this clonotype itself: The antigen is undetermined.

The rearrangement joins TRBV7-9 to TRBJ1-3; tentatively, D is TRBD1 (6 bases). The receptor's source is a human donor in good health (CMV status not recorded). Some clones in this sample may be carry-over from other donors' samples. The specimen was CD8+ T cells from cultured PBMCs, collected from culture after CMV antigen stimulation. The CDR3 region has the DNA TGTGCCAGCAGCCTGACCCGGACAGCAGGAAACACCATATATTTT. Protein product: CASSLTRTAGNTIYF. Filled out from reference TRBV7-9 and TRBJ1-3, the complete variable domain reads DTGVSQNPRHKITKRGQNVTFRCDPISEHNRLYWYRQTLGQGPEFLTYFQNEAQLEKSRLLSDRFSAERPKGSFSTLEIQRTEQGDSAMYLCASSLTRTAGNTIYFGEGSWLTVV.